Listed below are T cell receptor beta chains from one sample, sequenced in a study of T cell responses to AZD1222 COVID-19 vaccine. Repertoires were generated with immunoSEQ multiplex PCR, while TCRdb's copy carries only in-frame clones and drops some. This sample carries around 140,000 clones, 93% of them seen once, and the ten largest clones take around 5.1%. The source material was peripheral blood, sampled on day 0 of AZD1222 vaccination. These TCRs come from an adult in good health. Each CDR3 is given with its conserved first and last residue. A D gene is named only where the DNA matches it firmly. A row's size may be missing; if present it is once, few, many or a size class.

D gene	clone size	V gene	J gene	CDR3 DNA	CDR3 protein
-	-	TRBV5-1	TRBJ1-6	TGCGCCAGCAGCTTGGGGCAGCAGAATTCACCCCTCCACTTT	CASSLGQQNSPLHF
-	-	TRBV27	TRBJ2-7	TGTGCCAGCAGCGGCTCGCGGAGCTCCTACGAGCAGTACTTC	CASSGSRSSYEQYF
-	-	TRBV12-3/TRBV12-4	TRBJ2-1	TGTGCCAGCAGTTTGACAGGATACAATGAGCAGTTCTTC	CASSLTGYNEQFF
TRBD2	-	TRBV19	TRBJ2-7	TGTGCCAGTAGTACGCCCGGGACTAGCATCCTCCCTCTCGGCGAGCAGTACTTC	CASSTPGTSILPLGEQYF
-	-	TRBV19	TRBJ1-5	TGTGCCATCAATCAGCCCCAGCATTTT	CAINQPQHF
-	-	TRBV9	TRBJ1-5	TGTGCCAGCAGCTCAGGACTGATCAATCAGCCCCAGCATTTT	CASSSGLINQPQHF
-	-	TRBV6-5	TRBJ2-7	TGTGCCAGCAGGCCTGGGACTTCTGACTGGTACTTC	CASRPGTSDWYF
TRBD1	-	TRBV3-1/TRBV3-2	TRBJ1-1	TGTGCCAGCAGACCCGGGACAGGGGGCACTGAAGCTTTCTTT	CASRPGTGGTEAFF
TRBD2	-	TRBV4-2	TRBJ2-1	TGTGCCAGCAGCCCCGGGGGACTAGCAAACAATGAGCAGTTCTTC	CASSPGGLANNEQFF
-	once	TRBV11-2	TRBJ1-3	TGTGCCAGCAGCTTGGACGGGGGGAGCTCTGGAAACACCATATATTTT	CASSLDGGSSGNTIYF
TRBD2	few	TRBV6-5	TRBJ2-7	TGTGCCAGCAGTTTACTAGCGGAAACCCACGAGCAGTACTTC	CASSLLAETHEQYF
-	-	TRBV27	TRBJ2-1	TGTGCCAGCAGTTTGCTAGCGGAGGGGGGGGATGAGCAGTTCTTC	CASSLLAEGGDEQFF
-	-	TRBV4-2	TRBJ2-4	TGTGCCAGCAGCCAAGGAGGGGCAGGGGAGGACATTCAGTACTTC	CASSQGGAGEDIQYF
-	-	TRBV9	TRBJ2-7	TGTGCCAGCAGCCCCCGGACGGAAAACTACGAGCAGTACTTC	CASSPRTENYEQYF
-	-	TRBV12-3/TRBV12-4	TRBJ1-5	TGTGCCAGCACGGGCGGCTTTAATCAGCCCCAGCATTTT	CASTGGFNQPQHF
TRBD1	-	TRBV10-3	TRBJ1-3	TGTGCCATCAGTGATCGAACAGGGGGCCTCTCTGGAAACACCATATATTTT	CAISDRTGGLSGNTIYF
TRBD2	-	TRBV7-2	TRBJ2-7	TGTGCCAGCAGCTTAGCGTGGACTAGCTCGGCCTACGAGCAGTACTTC	CASSLAWTSSAYEQYF
TRBD1	-	TRBV6-1	TRBJ1-5	TGTGCCAGCAGTGAGGGTCGACAGGGGAATCAGCCCCAGCATTTT	CASSEGRQGNQPQHF
-	-	TRBV7-8	TRBJ1-5	TGTGCCAGCAGCTTAAAGGGGGGGCCTACAGGCAATCAGCCCCAGCATTTT	CASSLKGGPTGNQPQHF
-	-	TRBV7-2	TRBJ1-2	TGTGCCAGCAGCGCCCCAGGACACGGCTATGGCTACACCTTC	CASSAPGHGYGYTF
-	-	TRBV4-2	TRBJ2-3	TGTGCCAGCAGCCTTCTCGTGGGGGGCGAATACGCGGGACCTGGCACAGATACGCAGTATTTT	CASSLLVGGEYAGPGTDTQYF
TRBD1	-	TRBV6-1	TRBJ1-5	TGTGCCAGCAGTGAACTACCCACGACTACAGGGGGCGTCCAGCATTTT	CASSELPTTTGGVQHF
-	-	TRBV6-1	TRBJ1-2	TGTGCCAGCAGTGGTCCGATGGGGAGTTGGAACTATGGCTACACCTTC	CASSGPMGSWNYGYTF
-	-	TRBV25-1	TRBJ1-4	TGTGCCAGCAGTGACCCCGGGGGGAGTAATGAAAAACTGTTTTTT	CASSDPGGSNEKLFF
TRBD1	-	TRBV7-2	TRBJ2-1	TGTGCCAGCAGCCCTCCGGGACAGGGTTACAATGAGCAGTTCTTC	CASSPPGQGYNEQFF
TRBD1	-	TRBV18	TRBJ2-7	TGTGCCAGCTCACCTAAGGTCGTGACAGGGGCGATTCCGGCCTACGAGCAGTACTTC	CASSPKVVTGAIPAYEQYF
TRBD1	-	TRBV18	TRBJ1-2	TGTGCCAGCTCACCTCCGGGACAGGGGGACAATGGCTACACCTTC	CASSPPGQGDNGYTF
-	-	TRBV7-8	TRBJ1-5	TGTGCCAGCAGCCTAACACAGGGAGGGAGCGATCAGCCCCAGCATTTT	CASSLTQGGSDQPQHF
-	-	TRBV25-1	TRBJ2-5	TGTGCCAGCAGTGAGCCTCGGACGGAAGAGACCCAGTACTTC	CASSEPRTEETQYF
TRBD2	-	TRBV2	TRBJ2-1	TGTGCCAGCAGGGGACTAGCGGGGTACAATGAGCAGTTCTTC	CASRGLAGYNEQFF
TRBD1	-	TRBV11-2	TRBJ2-3	TGTGCCAGCACCCTGAAAGGGGGCGCGGGCACAGATACGCAGTATTTT	CASTLKGGAGTDTQYF
-	-	TRBV3-1/TRBV3-2	TRBJ2-5	TGTGCCAGCAGCCGCAAGAGGCCCCGAGGGGAGACCCAGTACTTC	CASSRKRPRGETQYF
TRBD2	-	TRBV7-9	TRBJ2-5	TGTGCCAGCAGCCCGTGGACTAGCGGGAGAGGAGAGACCCAGTACTTC	CASSPWTSGRGETQYF
-	-	TRBV3-1/TRBV3-2	TRBJ2-7	TGTGCCAGCAGCCAAGGCCCACGGGAGCAGTACTTC	CASSQGPREQYF
-	-	TRBV11-3	TRBJ2-7	TGTGCCAGCAGCCCCGCCGCGCACTCCTACGAGCAGTACTTC	CASSPAAHSYEQYF
-	once	TRBV29-1	TRBJ1-2	TGCAGCGAGGACGGAAGGACCTTC	CSEDGRTF
-	-	TRBV6-6	TRBJ2-3	TGTGCCAGCAGTTACTCGTCTATCACAGATACGCAGTATTTT	CASSYSSITDTQYF
-	-	TRBV18	TRBJ1-5	TGTGCCAGCTCACCACCGACAGGACTCTTCAATCAGCCCCAGCATTTT	CASSPPTGLFNQPQHF
-	-	TRBV9	TRBJ1-2	TGTGCCAGCAGCCCGCGACCGATGGACTATGGCTACACCTTC	CASSPRPMDYGYTF
-	-	TRBV21-1	TRBJ2-5	TGTGCCAGCAGGTGGGACGGACAAGAGACCCAGTACTTC	CASRWDGQETQYF
-	-	TRBV5-1	TRBJ2-2	TGCGCCAGCAAAAGAGGCCCGGGACAAAACACCGGGGAGCTGTTTTTT	CASKRGPGQNTGELFF
-	-	TRBV5-1	TRBJ1-1	TGCGCCAGCAGCTGGGACACGGGGAACACTGAAGCTTTCTTT	CASSWDTGNTEAFF
-	few	TRBV11-2	TRBJ2-7	TGTGCCAGCAGCTTAGCGGGCCAGGGTTCCTACGAGCAGTACTTC	CASSLAGQGSYEQYF
-	-	TRBV13	TRBJ2-7	TGTGCCAGCAGCTTGCGAGCCTACGAGCAGTACTTC	CASSLRAYEQYF
-	-	TRBV3-1/TRBV3-2	TRBJ2-5	TGTGCCAGCAGCCAAGTGACGAGTTCTTCGGCCCAGTACTTC	CASSQVTSSSAQYF
-	-	TRBV14	TRBJ2-7	TGTGCCAGCAGCCCAGGCCAGCCCCCCTACGAGCAGTACTTC	CASSPGQPPYEQYF
TRBD1	-	TRBV7-2	TRBJ2-7	TGTGCCAGCAGCTTAGAAAAGCTATCCGGGACAGGGGCCTACGAGCAGTACTTC	CASSLEKLSGTGAYEQYF
TRBD1	-	TRBV4-1	TRBJ2-5	TGCGCCAGCAGCTTCAGGACAGGGTCGAGGGAGACCCAGTACTTC	CASSFRTGSRETQYF
TRBD2	-	TRBV2	TRBJ2-1	TGTGCCAGCAGTGAAGGGATAGCGGGAGCAAATGAGCAGTTCTTC	CASSEGIAGANEQFF
-	-	TRBV30	TRBJ1-6	TGTGCCTGGAGTCGGTCGCTCTATTCACCCCTCCACTTT	CAWSRSLYSPLHF
TRBD1	-	TRBV18	TRBJ1-1	TGTGCCAGCTCACCCGCGGACACAGGGACAGGAACTGAAGCTTTCTTT	CASSPADTGTGTEAFF
-	-	TRBV7-2	TRBJ1-3	TGTGCCAGCAGCTTAGCGGCAGGGGTTGGAAACACCATATATTTT	CASSLAAGVGNTIYF
TRBD1	-	TRBV30	TRBJ1-5	TGTGCCTGGAGTGTATTTGGACAGGGCAATCAGCCCCAGCATTTT	CAWSVFGQGNQPQHF
TRBD1	-	TRBV19	TRBJ1-2	TGTGCCAGTAGTACCGGGACAGGGGGCCGGTATGGCTACACCTTC	CASSTGTGGRYGYTF
-	-	TRBV11-2	TRBJ1-2	TGTGCCAGCAGCTTGTCCGGGGCCTCCTATGGCTACACCTTC	CASSLSGASYGYTF
-	once	TRBV2	TRBJ1-1	TGTGCCAGCAGTGGAAATGAGAACACTGAAGCTTTCTTT	CASSGNENTEAFF
-	once	TRBV7-2	TRBJ2-3	TGTGCCAGCAGCTTAGTGGGAGTCGGTGCAGATACGCAGTATTTT	CASSLVGVGADTQYF